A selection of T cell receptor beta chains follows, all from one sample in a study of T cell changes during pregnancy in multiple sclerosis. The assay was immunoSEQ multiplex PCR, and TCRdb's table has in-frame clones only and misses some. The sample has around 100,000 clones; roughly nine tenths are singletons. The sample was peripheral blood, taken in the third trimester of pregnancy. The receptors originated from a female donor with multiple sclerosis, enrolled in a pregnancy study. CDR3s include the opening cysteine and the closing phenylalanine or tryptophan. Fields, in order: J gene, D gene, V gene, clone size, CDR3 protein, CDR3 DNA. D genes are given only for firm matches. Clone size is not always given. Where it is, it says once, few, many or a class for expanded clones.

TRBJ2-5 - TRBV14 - CASSQDLQETQYF TGTGCCAGCAGCCAAGATCTTCAAGAGACCCAGTACTTC
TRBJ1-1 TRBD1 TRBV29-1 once CSVEGGDRVRGAFF TGCAGCGTTGAAGGTGGAGACAGGGTCCGGGGAGCTTTCTTT
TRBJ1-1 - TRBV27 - CASSSQGGYTEAFF TGTGCCAGCAGTTCCCAGGGTGGGTACACTGAAGCTTTCTTT
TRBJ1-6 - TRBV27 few CASRGLNSPLHF TGTGCCAGCAGGGGGCTGAATTCACCCCTCCACTTT
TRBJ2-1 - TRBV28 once CASRGRSEQFF TGTGCCAGCAGGGGGCGTAGTGAGCAGTTCTTC
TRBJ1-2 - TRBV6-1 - CASSGDTFSYGYTF TGTGCCAGCAGTGGGGACACCTTCTCCTATGGCTACACCTTC
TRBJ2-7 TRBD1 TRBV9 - CASSVGDRYEQYF TGTGCCAGCAGCGTAGGGGACAGATACGAGCAGTACTTC
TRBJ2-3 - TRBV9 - CASTRGVGDTQYF TGTGCCAGCACCCGCGGGGTTGGAGATACGCAGTATTTT
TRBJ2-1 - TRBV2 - CASSQRNSYNEQFF TGTGCCAGCAGTCAGAGGAACTCCTACAATGAGCAGTTCTTC
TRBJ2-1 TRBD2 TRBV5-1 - CASSLGLAGTEQFF TGCGCCAGCAGCTTGGGACTAGCGGGGACTGAGCAGTTCTTC
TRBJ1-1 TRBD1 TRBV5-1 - CASSRNGQGPNTEAFF TGCGCCAGCAGCAGAAATGGACAGGGGCCGAACACTGAAGCTTTCTTT
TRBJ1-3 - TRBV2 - CASTDDLNRARGTIYF TGTGCCAGCACCGACGACTTAAACAGGGCTCGGGGCACCATATATTTT
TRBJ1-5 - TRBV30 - CAWSVLGVGQPQHF TGTGCCTGGAGTGTACTTGGAGTGGGTCAGCCCCAGCATTTT
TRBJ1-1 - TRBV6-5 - CASSRGGVGTEAFF TGTGCCAGCAGTCGGGGGGGGGTGGGCACTGAAGCTTTCTTT
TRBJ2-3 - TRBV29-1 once CSIRASGAGDTQYF TGCAGCATCCGCGCCTCGGGAGCGGGCGATACGCAGTATTTT
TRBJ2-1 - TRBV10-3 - CAISEQRGGAGNEQFF TGTGCCATCAGTGAGCAGAGGGGGGGAGCCGGGAATGAGCAGTTCTTC
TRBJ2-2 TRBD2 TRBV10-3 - CAISERGGPGELFF TGTGCCATCAGTGAACGGGGGGGTCCCGGGGAGCTGTTTTTT
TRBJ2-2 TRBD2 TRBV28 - CASSFTSAGELFF TGTGCCAGCAGTTTCACTAGCGCCGGGGAGCTGTTTTTT
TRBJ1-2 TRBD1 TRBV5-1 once CASRVTGEDGYTF TGCGCCAGCAGAGTGACAGGGGAGGATGGCTACACCTTC
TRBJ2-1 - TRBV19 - CASSISFNEQFF TGTGCCAGTAGTATCTCGTTCAATGAGCAGTTCTTC
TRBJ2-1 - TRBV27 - CASSLLRSLSEQFF TGTGCCAGCAGTTTACTGCGTAGCCTTTCTGAGCAGTTCTTC
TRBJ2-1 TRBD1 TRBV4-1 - CASSQGATGVNEQFF TGCGCCAGCAGCCAAGGGGCTACAGGGGTGAATGAGCAGTTCTTC
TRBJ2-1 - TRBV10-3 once CAIRQNVNNEQFF TGTGCCATCAGGCAGAACGTAAACAATGAGCAGTTCTTC
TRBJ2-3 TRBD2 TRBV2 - CASRELGAGGSGDTQYF TGTGCCAGCAGGGAACTTGGGGCGGGGGGGTCCGGAGATACGCAGTATTTT
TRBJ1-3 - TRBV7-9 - CASSLVASGNTIYF TGTGCCAGCAGCTTAGTGGCCTCTGGAAACACCATATATTTT
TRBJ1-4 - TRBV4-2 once CASSLYIQVFATNEKLFF TGTGCCAGCAGCCTTTACATTCAGGTCTTTGCAACTAATGAAAAACTGTTTTTT
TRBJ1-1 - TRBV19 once CASTDTLEAFF TGTGCCAGTACCGACACCCTTGAAGCTTTCTTT
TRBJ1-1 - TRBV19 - CASSGFMGRNTEAFF TGTGCCAGTAGTGGATTCATGGGCAGGAACACTGAAGCTTTCTTT
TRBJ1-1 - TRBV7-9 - CASSTSGVSAGTEAFF TGTGCCAGCAGTACCTCTGGGGTATCGGCGGGCACTGAAGCTTTCTTT
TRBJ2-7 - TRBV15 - CATRPRGPGSYEQYF TGTGCCACCAGACCCAGGGGTCCGGGCTCCTACGAGCAGTACTTC
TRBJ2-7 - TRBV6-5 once CASSASSGYEQYF TGTGCCAGCAGTGCTAGTTCCGGCTACGAGCAGTACTTC
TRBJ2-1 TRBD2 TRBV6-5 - CASGEGSYNEQFF TGTGCCAGCGGGGAGGGCTCCTACAATGAGCAGTTCTTC
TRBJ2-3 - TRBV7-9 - CASSLEAGQADTQYF TGTGCCAGCAGCTTAGAGGCAGGACAAGCAGATACGCAGTATTTT
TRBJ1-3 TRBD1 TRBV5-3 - CARNPQGDGNTIYF TGTGCCAGAAACCCCCAGGGGGACGGAAACACCATATATTTT
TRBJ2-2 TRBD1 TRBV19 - CASSMLWTGGTGELFF TGTGCCAGTAGTATGCTTTGGACAGGGGGCACCGGGGAGCTGTTTTTT
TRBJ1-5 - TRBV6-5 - CASSYSQGSNQPQHF TGTGCCAGCAGTTACTCGCAGGGAAGCAATCAGCCCCAGCATTTT
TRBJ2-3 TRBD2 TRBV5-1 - CASSAWTSGGAGVTQYF TGCGCCAGCAGCGCATGGACTAGCGGGGGGGCCGGGGTTACGCAGTATTTT
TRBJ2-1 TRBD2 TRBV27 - CASSLGGNEQFF TGTGCCAGCAGCCTCGGGGGGAATGAGCAGTTCTTC
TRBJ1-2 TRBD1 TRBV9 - CASSAWGQGTNYGYTF TGTGCCAGCAGCGCGTGGGGACAGGGCACTAACTATGGCTACACCTTC
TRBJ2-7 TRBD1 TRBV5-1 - CASSTGQGANEQYF TGCGCCAGCAGCACGGGACAGGGGGCTAACGAGCAGTACTTC
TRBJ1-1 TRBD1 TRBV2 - CASRSRTGPNTEAFF TGTGCCAGCAGATCAAGGACAGGGCCGAACACTGAAGCTTTCTTT
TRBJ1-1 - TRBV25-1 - CASSSTSLGLLDTEAFF TGTGCCAGCAGTTCAACCTCTCTTGGACTTTTGGACACTGAAGCTTTCTTT
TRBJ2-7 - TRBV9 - CASSVAPTTYEQYF TGTGCCAGCAGCGTAGCTCCAACTACCTACGAGCAGTACTTC
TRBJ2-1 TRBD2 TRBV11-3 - CASSFLAGDEQFF TGTGCCAGCAGCTTCCTAGCGGGAGATGAGCAGTTCTTC
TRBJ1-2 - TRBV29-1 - CSVEGRMAIVGYGYTF TGCAGCGTTGAGGGCAGGATGGCGATTGTTGGCTATGGCTACACCTTC
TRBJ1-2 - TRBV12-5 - CASGLNQVNTF TGTGCTAGTGGTTTGAATCAGGTTAACACCTTC
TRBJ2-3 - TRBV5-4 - CASSHPWGRADTQYF TGTGCCAGCAGCCATCCCTGGGGGCGTGCAGATACGCAGTATTTT
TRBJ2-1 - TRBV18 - CASSGIDQGEQFF TGTGCCAGCTCAGGGATCGACCAGGGTGAGCAGTTCTTC
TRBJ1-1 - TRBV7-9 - CASSGGWNTEAFF TGTGCCAGCAGCGGGGGGTGGAACACTGAAGCTTTCTTT
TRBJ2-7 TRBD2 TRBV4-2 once CASSPGSGGGYEQYF TGTGCCAGCAGCCCCGGTAGCGGGGGGGGGTACGAGCAGTACTTC
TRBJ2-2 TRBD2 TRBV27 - CASSFSQRGASAGELFF TGTGCCAGCAGTTTCTCCCAGCGGGGGGCTAGCGCCGGGGAGCTGTTTTTT
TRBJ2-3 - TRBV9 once CASSDRDFNPTDTQYF TGTGCCAGCAGCGACAGGGATTTCAACCCCACAGATACGCAGTATTTT
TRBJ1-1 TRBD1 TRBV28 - CASSMDRTGDTEAFF TGTGCCAGCAGCATGGACCGCACAGGGGACACTGAAGCTTTCTTT
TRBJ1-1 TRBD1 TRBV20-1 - CSANGQVEAFF TGCAGTGCCAATGGACAGGTTGAAGCTTTCTTT
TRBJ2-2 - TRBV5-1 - CASRRGGGPVDTGELFF TGCGCCAGCAGAAGGGGAGGCGGACCCGTAGACACCGGGGAGCTGTTTTTT
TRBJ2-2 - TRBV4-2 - CASSQDQRARTGELFF TGTGCCAGCAGCCAAGATCAGCGGGCGAGGACCGGGGAGCTGTTTTTT
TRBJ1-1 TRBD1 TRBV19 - CASSADRGNTEAFF TGTGCCAGTAGTGCCGACAGGGGGAACACTGAAGCTTTCTTT
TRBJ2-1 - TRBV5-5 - CASSWTAYNEQFF TGTGCCAGCAGCTGGACAGCCTACAATGAGCAGTTCTTC
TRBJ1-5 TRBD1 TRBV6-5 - CASSYAPTGLDQPQHF TGTGCCAGCAGTTACGCCCCGACAGGGTTGGATCAGCCCCAGCATTTT